The 21 T cell receptor beta chains presented below share a single source sample, sequenced in a study of CD8 T cells in ankylosing spondylitis. Using its own MiXCR run on the 5' RACE reads, TCRdb lists one record per CDR3 protein. Of more than 250,000 distinct CDR3 sequences detected, roughly 12% appear once; the ten largest clones hold about 10%. Sequencing was done on a sample of blood, either unsorted or a sorted T cell fraction (not recorded which). The origin of the receptors is a female donor with ankylosing spondylitis or in good health (not recorded which).

This clonotype was seen more than once but under ten times. This sequence joins TRBV7-2 and TRBJ1-5, with D uncertain. The CDR3 runs to 14 residues. V was clipped by 3 bases and J by 3 bases, with 9 bases between them. Per germline, CDR1 SGHTA and CDR2 FQGNSA. For the CDR3, the DNA is TGTGCCAGCAGCTTGGGTCCCAACAATCAGCCCCAGCATTTT. It yields the protein CASSLGPNNQPQHF.

This clonotype was counted many times. The chain is built from TRBV20-1 and TRBJ1-5; D unresolved. Trimming cost V 3 bases and J 5 bases, with 14 bases left between them. From germline, CDR1 is DFQATT and CDR2 SNEGSKA (reference sequence). The length of the CDR3 is 14 residues. The CDR3 DNA sequence: TGCAGTGCTAGGACGGGGAGCCCCTATCAGCCCCAGCATTTT. Protein sequence: CSARTGSPYQPQHF.

This clonotype has ten or more counts. The chain combines TRBV20-1 with TRBJ1-4; 7 nucleotides match TRBD1. V lost 4 bases to trimming and J lost 0 bases; unmatched junction nucleotides: 2. Per the germline V gene, CDR1 is DFQATT and CDR2 is SNEGSKA (reference sequence). CDR3 length equals 14 residues. The CDR3 reads CSATGTATNEKLFF. The CDR3 DNA is TGCAGTGCTACCGGGACAGCAACTAATGAAAAACTGTTTTTT.

This clonotype was seen repeatedly, ten times or more. The chain is built from TRBV20-1 and TRBJ2-5; D remains ambiguous. V lost 5 bases and J 5 bases, leaving 18 bases between the germline ends. The germline CDR1 and CDR2 sequences are DFQATT and SNEGSKA (reference sequence). The CDR3 is 14 residues long. The CDR3 nucleotides read TGCAGTGCTCCCAAAGTGGGCCACCGGGAGACCCAGTACTTC. It codes for CSAPKVGHRETQYF.

This clonotype occurred many times. CDR3 protein: CSAYRAGANVLTF. The DNA of the CDR3 is TGCAGTGCTTACAGGGCTGGGGCCAACGTCCTGACTTTC. This chain links TRBV20-1 with TRBJ2-6; tentative D call: TRBD1 (6 bases). Looked up from germline, CDR1 is DFQATT and CDR2 is SNEGSKA (reference sequence). The CDR3 is 13 amino acids. Trimming cost V 5 bases and J 2 bases, with 7 bases left between them.

This clonotype was counted ten times or more. The rearrangement joins TRBV20-1 to TRBJ2-5, with 10 bases lining up with TRBD2. This CDR3 has 13 residues. Germline CDR1 and CDR2: DFQATT and SNEGSKA (reference sequence). Losses at the gene ends were 4 bases for V and 4 bases for J; bases not matched to a gene: 3. The CDR3: CSAKAGGSETQYF. The CDR3 bases are TGCAGTGCTAAAGCGGGGGGGTCAGAGACCCAGTACTTC.

Ten or more counts support this clonotype. This chain connects TRBV20-1 to TRBJ2-1; weak D call: TRBD1 (6 bases). There are 12 residues in the CDR3. Germline CDR1 reads DFQATT; CDR2 reads SNEGSKA (reference sequence). V lost 4 bases and J lost 7, with 11 bases in between. As DNA, the CDR3 is TGCAGTGCTACTAGAACAGGGAATGAGCAGTTCTTC. As protein: CSATRTGNEQFF.

At least ten counts were recorded for this clonotype. The CDR3 loop reads CASSHGLAGGLGYNEQFF. As DNA, the CDR3 is TGCGCCAGCAGCCACGGACTAGCGGGAGGGCTTGGGTACAATGAGCAGTTCTTC. The chain employs TRBV5-1 and TRBJ2-1; 15 nucleotides align to TRBD2. J lost 4 bases, V lost 4 bases, and 9 bases had no gene match. This CDR3 has 18 residues. CDR1 and CDR2 from the germline V gene are SGHRS and YFSETQ.

This clonotype has a count of ten or more. The gene calls are TRBV4-1 and TRBJ2-7, with 7 bases aligning to TRBD1. The CDR3 spans 18 residues. Trimming took 4 bases from V and 3 from J; bases not matched to a gene: 18. Germline V gene sequence: CDR1 MGHRA, CDR2 YSYEKL. The CDR3 is CASSLRSRSTGVDYEQYF. DNA for the CDR3: TGCGCCAGCAGCCTCCGATCGCGCTCCACAGGGGTTGACTACGAGCAGTACTTC.

In this sample, this clonotype turned up many times. The rearrangement uses TRBV5-5 and TRBJ2-3; D gene ambiguous. Germline V gene data show CDR1 as SGHKS and CDR2 as YYEKEE (reference sequence). The length of the CDR3 is 17 residues. V was pared by 1 base and J by 3 bases, with 18 bases between. The CDR3 coding sequence is TGTGCCAGCAGCTTGCCGACTTCGCAGAGTCGAACAGATACGCAGTATTTT. Protein: CASSLPTSQSRTDTQYF.

Details on this clonotype: This may arise from a read error, as a much more abundant clone is one base away. The chain couples TRBV5-1 to TRBJ2-1; tentative D call: TRBD1 (5 bases). The CDR3 extends over 12 amino acids. Germline V gene data show CDR1 as SGHRS and CDR2 as YFSETQ. The CDR3 here is CVSSSGNNEQFF. In DNA, the CDR3 is TGCGTCAGCAGCTCAGGGAACAATGAGCAGTTCTTC. The full variable domain, rest sourced from reference TRBV5-1 and TRBJ2-1, is KAGVTQTPRYLIKTRGQQVTLSCSPISGHRSVSWYQQTPGQGLQFLFEYFSETQRNKGNFPGRFSGRQFSNSRSEMNVSTLELGDSALYLCVSSSGNNEQFFGPGTRLTVL.

In this sample, this clonotype turned up many times. The chain is built from TRBV5-5 and TRBJ2-3, with 7 positions matching TRBD1. Germline assignment: CDR1 SGHKS and CDR2 YYEKEE (reference sequence). The trim removed 2 bases at V and 4 bases at J, leaving 16 bases unmatched. This CDR3 region has 18 residues. CDR3 coding DNA: TGTGCCAGCAGCTTCTTAAAAAGAGACAGGGTTGTTTCAGATACGCAGTATTTT. Translated: CASSFLKRDRVVSDTQYF.

In its sample, this clonotype was seen a few times. The chain carries TRBV20-1 and TRBJ2-5; D remains unclear. The V gene lost 3 bases and the J gene lost 5 bases, with 7 bases spanning the gap. The CDR3 runs to 11 residues. CDR1 is DFQATT, CDR2 SNEGSKA, per germline (reference sequence). The CDR3 nucleotides are TGCAGTGCTAGTTACGGGGAGACCCAGTACTTC. Its protein product is CSASYGETQYF.

The chain has TRBV7-3 and TRBJ2-1; a possible D gene is TRBD2 (6 bases). This CDR3 spans 12 amino acids. Trimming took off 5 bases at V and 10 bases at J, with 12 bases between the two ends. Germline loops: CDR1 SGHTA, CDR2 FQGTGA. In DNA form, the CDR3 reads TGTGCCAGCAGCACCCAAAGCGGGGAGCAGTTCTTC. This gives the protein CASSTQSGEQFF.

Remarks on this clonotype: Since a much larger clone is just one base distant, this may be a read error. This chain joins TRBV20-1 and TRBJ1-2; 11 bases are a match to TRBD1. Germline lookup yields CDR1 DFQATT and CDR2 SNEGSKA (reference sequence). This CDR3 comprises 13 residues. The CDR3 bases are TGCAGTGCTTCGATCGGACAGGGGGCTGGCGACACCTTC. Its protein is CSASIGQGAGDTF.

J is TRBJ2-7 and V is TRBV27; 10 bases agree with TRBD1. V shed 2 bases and J 2 bases; nucleotides not matched to a gene: 15. The germline gives CDR1 MNHEY, CDR2 SMNVEV (reference sequence). There are 19 residues in the CDR3. The CDR3 coding sequence is TGTGCCAGCAGTTTAGTGGACGGCTACCCCGGGACAGGGGCCTACGAGCAGTACTTC. Translating gives CASSLVDGYPGTGAYEQYF.

The table lists this clonotype with many counts. This chain links TRBV20-1 with TRBJ2-5; D might be TRBD1 (5 bases). The V and J ends lost 5 bases and 4 bases respectively, with 20 bases between them. CDR1 is DFQATT and CDR2 is SNEGSKA in the germline V gene (reference sequence). The CDR3 totals 15 residues. CDR3 sequence: CSASSGIDIGETQYF. The DNA of the CDR3 is TGCAGTGCTTCATCAGGGATCGACATCGGAGAGACCCAGTACTTC.

This clonotype has at least ten counts. This chain links TRBV10-3 with TRBJ2-4; no clear D. Trimming left V 5 bases short and J 1 base short, with 6 bases between. CDR1 ENHRY and CDR2 SYGVKD come from the germline V gene. The CDR3 is 13 residues long. In DNA form, the CDR3 reads TGTGCCATCAGTCACGGCGCCAAAAACATTCAGTACTTC. Translation gives CAISHGAKNIQYF.

This clonotype was detected many times. The chain combines TRBV11-1 with TRBJ2-1, with D maybe TRBD2 (6 bases). Germline V gene sequence: CDR1 SGHAT, CDR2 FQDESV (reference sequence). With 8 bases removed from V and 6 bases from J, the gap between germline ends came to 17 bases. The CDR3 runs to 14 residues. CDR3 sequence reads: CASWGGTDSNEQFF. The CDR3 DNA is TGTGCCAGCTGGGGCGGGACGGATTCCAATGAGCAGTTCTTC.

This clonotype was picked up many times. The chain combines TRBV11-2 with TRBJ2-1; the D gene is possibly TRBD1 (6 bases). This CDR3 is 17 amino acids long. The germline V and J ends were trimmed by 6 bases and 9 bases, with 27 bases remaining between them. Germline values: CDR1 SGHAT, CDR2 FQNNGV. As DNA, the CDR3 is TGTGCCAGCAGATCCCCAGAGGGGGTCGGGTTATATGGTGAGCAGTTCTTC. Protein product: CASRSPEGVGLYGEQFF. The variable domain in full, with the rest retrieved from reference TRBV11-2 and TRBJ2-1, is EAGVAQSPRYKIIEKRQSVAFWCNPISGHATLYWYQQILGQGPKLLIQFQNNGVVDDSQLPKDRFSAERLKGVDSTLKIQPAKLEDSAVYLCASRSPEGVGLYGEQFFGPGTRLTVL.

The V gene is TRBV20-1, the J gene TRBJ2-1; 12 bases align to TRBD2. The CDR3 contains 15 residues. The V gene's germline CDR1 is DFQATT and CDR2 SNEGSKA (reference sequence). J lost 4 bases, V lost 3 bases, and 4 bases had no gene match. In DNA form, the CDR3 reads TGCAGTGCTAGCCGCACTAGCGGGAGGTACAATGAGCAGTTCTTC. As protein: CSASRTSGRYNEQFF.